This TCR beta chain appears in the sequencing data of a study of shared clonotypes between healthy human individuals. This CDR3 region has 14 residues. Germline V CDR1 and CDR2: SGHAT, FQNNGV. Trimming stripped 0 bases from V and 4 bases from J, with 9 bases between. All donors were healthy HIV-negative adults lacking recent acute infections or vaccinations. Unsorted PBMC DNA was sequenced on ten immunoSEQ deep assay plates. Authors' analysis steps: Filtering differed, since immunoSEQ gave only junction sequences and no quality scores. Only in-frame clones appear in the TCRdb table, and some are missing; sequencing was by immunoSEQ multiplex PCR. D and trimming were read from the DNA, whereas the V and J calls and clone size are those reported in that table. The sample has fewer than 600,000 clones, roughly 77% seen once; the top ten hold about 12%.

The specimen sequenced was PBMCs. The receptor's source is a woman in her thirties or forties in good health. Some clones in this sample may be carry-over from other donors' samples. The J gene is TRBJ1-1, the V gene TRBV11-2; a weak D match, TRBD1 (5 bases). CDR3 loop: CASSLDSGTTEAFF. The CDR3, as DNA: TGTGCCAGCAGCTTAGATTCGGGGACCACTGAAGCTTTCTTT.